This T cell receptor (beta chain) was identified in a study of cytomegalovirus exposure and HLA in healthy donors. Whole-study results and caveats: Cytomegalovirus association was assigned to about 150 TCR beta chains.

60 Vbeta and 13 Jbeta primers were used in PCR. Study processing details: Around 9.9 million shared chains were among the 80 million or so unique TCR beta chains that a later analysis counted. The data were produced by immunoSEQ multiplex PCR, yet TCRdb's version contains in-frame clones alone and is incomplete. V, J and clone size reflect that table, while D and trimming were determined from the DNA. The table lists about 190,000 clones, about four fifths of them singletons. Turning to this clone: What it binds is not known.

CDR1 is LNHDA and CDR2 is SQIVND in the germline V gene (reference sequence). With 2 bases removed from V and 5 bases from J, the gap between germline ends came to 9 bases. The CDR3 has 13 residues. V gene TRBV19 combines with J gene TRBJ1-2; no clear D gene. The TCR sequence derives from a man aged 35-49 years in good health and CMV-seropositive. Sequenced sample: PBMCs. CDR3 sequence: CASSIIVSYGYTF. Written as DNA, the CDR3 is TGTGCCAGTAGTATAATTGTTTCTTATGGCTACACCTTC.